These 24 T cell receptor beta chains share one sample of origin, sequenced in a study of T-cell memory formation after mild COVID-19. One entry per CDR3 protein, called by TCRdb with MiXCR from the 5' RACE reads. Of fewer than 650,000 distinct CDR3 sequences listed, roughly 17% are singletons. Source material: PBMCs or a T cell subset sorted from them (not recorded which). These receptor sequences come from an adult woman who had mild COVID-19 (a few samples of this study predate the infection). Cell type and time point are not known.

This clonotype was counted between two and nine times. The chain is built from TRBV12-3 or TRBV12-4 and TRBJ2-1; either TRBD1 or TRBD2 may supply D (6 bases each). Trimming removed 5 bases from V and 12 bases from J, with 14 bases in between. The CDR3 is 12 residues long. The CDR3 region has the DNA TGTGCCAGCAGTCTACCCCGGGGGCGGCAGTTCTTC. Its translation: CASSLPRGRQFF.

The chain links TRBV9 to TRBJ2-1; a possible D gene is TRBD2 (6 bases). CDR1 SGDLS and CDR2 YYNGEE come from the germline V gene. With 4 bases removed from V and 9 bases from J, the gap between germline ends came to 20 bases. The CDR3 sequence is 15 residues long. CDR3 loop: CASSPGTRPSGEQFF. CDR3 sequence (DNA): TGTGCCAGCAGCCCCGGGACTCGTCCTTCGGGTGAGCAGTTCTTC. Based on the CDR3 plus reference TRBV9 and TRBJ2-1, the full variable domain is DSGVTQTPKHLITATGQRVTLRCSPRSGDLSVYWYQQSLDQGLQFLIQYYNGEERAKGNILERFSAQQFPDLHSELNLSSLELGDSALYFCASSPGTRPSGEQFFGPGTRLTVL.

This clonotype was seen a few times. The chain is built from TRBV9 and TRBJ1-2, with D unresolved. Germline values: CDR1 SGDLS, CDR2 YYNGEE. The ends were cut back, 3 bases at V and 2 bases at J, with 8 bases in the middle. This CDR3 has 13 amino acids. CDR3 amino acids: CASSEGQNYGYTF. The CDR3 DNA follows: TGTGCCAGCAGCGAAGGTCAGAACTATGGCTACACCTTC.

The DNA of the CDR3 is TGCAGTGCGGGAAGACAGGGGGTCGGTAGCAATCAGCCCCAGCATTTT. Its translation is CSAGRQGVGSNQPQHF. This chain uses TRBV20-1 with TRBJ1-5, with 9 bases identical to TRBD1. From germline, CDR1 is DFQATT and CDR2 SNEGSKA (reference sequence). The CDR3 totals 16 residues. J lost 0 bases, V lost 6 bases, and 9 bases had no gene match.

This clonotype was counted only a few times. The rearrangement joins TRBV4-1 to TRBJ1-2; no clear D. V was shortened by 3 bases and J by 8 bases, with 19 bases between the two germline ends. Germline V lookup: CDR1 MGHRA, CDR2 YSYEKL. This CDR3 has 15 amino acids. The CDR3 sequence: CASSHGPRNNWGYTF. The CDR3 coding sequence is TGCGCCAGCAGCCACGGGCCTCGGAATAACTGGGGCTACACCTTC.

This clonotype was counted between two and nine times. In DNA, the CDR3 is TGTGCCACCAGCAGAGATATGCTAGCGGGGGACACCGGGGAGCTGTTTTTT. It yields the protein CATSRDMLAGDTGELFF. V usage is TRBV15 and J usage is TRBJ2-2, with TRBD2 identical over 10 bases. This CDR3 region has 17 residues. Trimming at V came to 0 bases and at J to 3 bases, leaving 4 bases not matched to a gene. Germline V lookup: CDR1 LNHNV, CDR2 YYDKDF (reference sequence).

The chain carries TRBV7-6 and TRBJ2-2; D call uncertain. Trimming left V 5 bases short and J 1 base short, with 11 bases between. The CDR3 has 15 amino acids. CDR1 is SGHVS, CDR2 FNYEAQ, per germline. The CDR3 spells CASSETLGNTGELFF. The CDR3 bases are TGTGCCAGCAGCGAAACTCTAGGGAACACCGGGGAGCTGTTTTTT.

This clonotype was recorded a few times. J is TRBJ2-3 and V is TRBV7-6; 13 bases are a match to TRBD2. V was clipped by 5 bases and J by 3 bases; unmatched bases: 8. Germline CDR1 is SGHVS and CDR2 is FNYEAQ. The CDR3 extends over 17 amino acids. CDR3 in amino acids: CASSAETSGRFTDTQYF. For the CDR3, the DNA is TGTGCCAGCAGCGCAGAGACTAGCGGGAGGTTTACAGATACGCAGTATTTT.

V usage is TRBV7-9 and J usage is TRBJ2-2; D is uncertain. This CDR3 comprises 12 residues. Between the trimmed V and J ends, which lost 4 bases and 5 bases, there was a span of 5 bases. Germline V gives CDR1 SEHNR, CDR2 FQNEAQ (reference sequence). The CDR3 loop is CASSSITGELFF. CDR3 DNA sequence: TGTGCCAGCAGCTCTATTACCGGGGAGCTGTTTTTT.

The genes are TRBV20-1 and TRBJ1-2; tentative D call: TRBD1 (5 bases). The CDR3 is 12 residues long. Germline CDR1 is DFQATT and CDR2 is SNEGSKA (reference sequence). Trimming pared 5 bases from V and 4 bases from J, leaving 11 bases between. CDR3 loop: CSASQVIYGYTF. CDR3 nucleotides: TGCAGTGCTTCACAGGTTATCTATGGCTACACCTTC.

Only a few counts were recorded for this clonotype. V gene TRBV6-1 combines with J gene TRBJ2-7; unclear D gene. The CDR3 totals 16 residues. Germline V lookup: CDR1 MNHNS, CDR2 SASEGT. V lost 7 bases to trimming and J lost 0 bases, with 19 bases between them. CDR3 protein: CASKITVQLSSYEQYF. CDR3 sequence (DNA): TGTGCCAGCAAAATCACAGTCCAACTGAGCTCCTACGAGCAGTACTTC.

This clonotype was detected only a few times. V is TRBV12-3 or TRBV12-4 and J is TRBJ1-1, with no clear D. CDR3 length equals 14 residues. V shed 6 bases and J shed 1 base, with 12 bases lying between them. The CDR3 region is CASSPLGKNTEAFF. The CDR3 DNA follows: TGTGCCAGCAGCCCTCTAGGAAAGAACACTGAAGCTTTCTTT.

This clonotype has just a few counts. The chain couples TRBV20-1 to TRBJ2-7, with 9 bases lining up with TRBD1. The V segment lost 3 bases and the J segment 3 bases; nucleotides outside the gene matches: 9. Germline V gene data show CDR1 as DFQATT and CDR2 as SNEGSKA (reference sequence). This CDR3 contains 15 residues. DNA of the CDR3: TGCAGTGCTAGGGACCGGGACAGGGCCCACTACGAGCAGTACTTC. Translation gives CSARDRDRAHYEQYF.

V is TRBV2 and J is TRBJ1-1; D remains unclear. CDR3 length: 12 amino acids. In germline, CDR1 is SNHLY, CDR2 FYNNEI. The V and J ends lost 10 bases and 1 base respectively, with 10 bases between them. The CDR3 here is CATLAGNTEAFF. The CDR3 bases are TGTGCCACCCTGGCGGGGAACACTGAAGCTTTCTTT.

A few counts support this clonotype. The chain uses TRBV7-2 and TRBJ2-3; D is undetermined. Deletions cut 4 bases from V and 5 bases from J, with 7 bases between. This CDR3 comprises 12 residues. Germline V gene sequence: CDR1 SGHTA, CDR2 FQGNSA. The CDR3 sequence is CASSSYVDTQYF. CDR3 DNA: TGTGCCAGCAGCTCCTATGTAGATACGCAGTATTTT.

This clonotype was detected a few times. This sequence joins TRBV4-1 and TRBJ2-1, with 9 nucleotides matching TRBD2. V was clipped by 1 base and J by 7 bases; unmatched bases: 17. The CDR3 has 19 residues. Looked up from germline, CDR1 is MGHRA and CDR2 is YSYEKL. The CDR3 region is CASSQVTYGMRGGRNEQFF. In DNA, the CDR3 is TGCGCCAGCAGCCAAGTTACCTACGGGATGCGGGGGGGCCGTAATGAGCAGTTCTTC.

The rearrangement links TRBV12-3 or TRBV12-4 to TRBJ2-3; D possibly corresponds to TRBD2 (6 bases). V shed 3 bases and J shed 2 bases, with 18 bases lying between them. The CDR3 is 17 residues long. The CDR3 loop is CASSFGVRLANTDTQYF. The CDR3, as DNA: TGTGCCAGCAGTTTTGGTGTTCGGCTAGCGAACACAGATACGCAGTATTTT.

In this sample, this clonotype turned up a few times. The rearrangement joins TRBV5-1 to TRBJ2-2; D gene uncertain. V lost 0 bases, J lost 0 bases, and 9 bases lay in between. The CDR3 covers 16 residues. CDR1 and CDR2 from the germline V gene are SGHRS and YFSETQ. CDR3 protein: CASSLAQLPNTGELFF. CDR3 bases: TGCGCCAGCAGCTTGGCCCAGCTACCGAACACCGGGGAGCTGTTTTTT.

The CDR3 loop is CASSHPDIASYNEQFF. CDR3 sequence (DNA): TGTGCCAGCAGCCATCCGGACATAGCCTCCTACAATGAGCAGTTCTTC. The chain is built from TRBV14 and TRBJ2-1; a weak D match, TRBD1 (5 bases). Germline V gene data show CDR1 as SGHDN and CDR2 as FVKESK. This CDR3 contains 16 residues. V lost 3 bases and J lost 0, with 12 bases in between.

This clonotype came up a few times. This rearrangement joins TRBV19 to TRBJ2-2; TRBD1 might be the D (6 bases). Germline V gene lookup returns CDR1 LNHDA and CDR2 SQIVND (reference sequence). CDR3 length: 16 amino acids. With 2 bases removed from V and 7 bases from J, the gap between germline ends came to 17 bases. The CDR3: CASSIKRQGYGGELFF. The CDR3 DNA reads as TGTGCCAGTAGTATAAAACGGCAGGGGTATGGCGGGGAGCTGTTTTTT. The full variable domain, in which reference TRBV19 and TRBJ2-2 provide the parts outside the CDR3, is DGGITQSPKYLFRKEGQNVTLSCEQNLNHDAMYWYRQDPGQGLRLIYYSQIVNDFQKGDIAEGYSVSREKKESFPLTVTSAQKNPTAFYLCASSIKRQGYGGELFFGEGSRLTVL.

The table lists this clonotype with many counts. The CDR3 nucleotides are TGTGCCAGCAGCTTAGGGACGTTCTCGGCGGCTAATTCACCCCTCCACTTT. Its translation: CASSLGTFSAANSPLHF. This sequence joins TRBV7-8 and TRBJ1-6; D is uncertain. V lost 1 base and J lost 6, with 16 bases in between. CDR3 length equals 17 residues. Germline V gives CDR1 SGHVS, CDR2 FQNEAQ.

J is TRBJ1-3 and V is TRBV4-3; 8 bases fit TRBD1. The CDR3 loop spans 16 amino acids. V shed 3 bases, J shed 2 bases, and the junction held 6 bases outside the gene matches. The germline CDR1 and CDR2 sequences are LGHNA and YSLEER. In nucleotides, the CDR3 is TGCGCCAGCAGCCACATGCAGGGGGCAACTGGAAACACCATATATTTT. Translated, it gives CASSHMQGATGNTIYF.

The count of this clonotype is one. The V call is TRBV29-1, the J call TRBJ1-2; 9 bases map to TRBD1. Germline values: CDR1 SQVTM, CDR2 ANQGSEA. After removal of 4 bases from V and 4 bases from J, the junction contained 1 base not matched to a gene. This CDR3 comprises 12 residues. The DNA for the CDR3 is TGCAGCGTTGGGGACAGGGTCTATGGCTACACCTTC. Its translation is CSVGDRVYGYTF.

This clonotype has only a few counts. The chain carries TRBV7-2 and TRBJ2-5; D not certain. Germline V CDR1 and CDR2: SGHTA, FQGNSA. Between the trimmed V and J ends, which lost 1 base and 5 bases, there was a span of 11 bases. CDR3 length: 14 residues. Written as DNA, the CDR3 is TGTGCCAGCAGCTTAGACCCGGCCGGGGAGACCCAGTACTTC. Its translation is CASSLDPAGETQYF. Together with reference TRBV7-2 and TRBJ2-5, the CDR3 gives the full variable domain: GAGVSQSPSNKVTEKGKDVELRCDPISGHTALYWYRQSLGQGLEFLIYFQGNSAPDKSGLPSDRFSAERTGGSVSTLTIQRTQQEDSAVYLCASSLDPAGETQYFGPGTRLLVL.